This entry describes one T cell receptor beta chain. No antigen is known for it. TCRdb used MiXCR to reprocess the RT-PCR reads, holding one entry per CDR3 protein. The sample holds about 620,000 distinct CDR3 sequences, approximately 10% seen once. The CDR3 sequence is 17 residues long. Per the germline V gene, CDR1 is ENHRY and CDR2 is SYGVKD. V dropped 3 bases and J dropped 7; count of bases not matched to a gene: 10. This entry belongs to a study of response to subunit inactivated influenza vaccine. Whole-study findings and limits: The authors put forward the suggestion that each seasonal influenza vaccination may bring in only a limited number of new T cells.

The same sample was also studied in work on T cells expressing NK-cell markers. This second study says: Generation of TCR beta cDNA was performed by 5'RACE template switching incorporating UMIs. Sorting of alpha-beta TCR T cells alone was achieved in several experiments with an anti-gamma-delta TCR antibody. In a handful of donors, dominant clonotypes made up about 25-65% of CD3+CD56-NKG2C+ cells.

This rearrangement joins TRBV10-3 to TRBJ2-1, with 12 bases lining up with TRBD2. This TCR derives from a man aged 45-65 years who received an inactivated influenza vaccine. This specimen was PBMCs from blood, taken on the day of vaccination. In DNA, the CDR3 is TGTGCCATCAGTGATGGAGGACTAGCGGGGAATCGTAATGAGCAGTTCTTC. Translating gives CAISDGGLAGNRNEQFF.